Below, 20 T cell receptor beta chains from the same sample are listed, as sequenced in a study of T cells in Graves' hyperthyroidism and ophthalmopathy. TCR beta CDR3 regions were amplified from RNA. HTBI primers were the set used in a first-round RT-PCR of the TCR CDR3. TCRdb reanalysed the multiplex PCR reads using MiXCR and keeps one entry per CDR3 protein. The table shows 550,000 to 800,000 distinct CDR3 sequences, with approximately 15% occurring only once. Specimen: blood. Source of these receptors: a man aged 50 to 60 with Graves' hyperthyroidism.

The sample holds many counts of this clonotype. This sequence joins TRBV24-1 and TRBJ2-3; 11 bases fit TRBD2. V lost 3 bases, J lost 2 bases, and 3 bases stayed unmatched. Germline V lookup: CDR1 KGHDR, CDR2 SFDVKD. CDR3 length equals 16 residues. CDR3 in amino acids: CATSDRLAGNTDTQYF. The CDR3 region has the DNA TGTGCCACCAGTGATCGACTAGCGGGGAACACAGATACGCAGTATTTT.

In this sample, this clonotype turned up a few times. V is TRBV19 and J is TRBJ1-1, with D unclear. Germline CDR1 LNHDA, CDR2 SQIVND (reference sequence). This CDR3 contains 17 residues. With 2 bases removed from V and 0 bases from J, the gap between germline ends came to 16 bases. CDR3 sequence reads: CASSIQVTAGMNTEAFF. The CDR3, as DNA: TGTGCCAGTAGTATACAGGTGACGGCCGGCATGAACACTGAAGCTTTCTTT.

CDR3 sequence (DNA): TGTGCCAGCAGACAGACGAATCAGCCCCAGCATTTT. Its translation is CASRQTNQPQHF. The chain joins TRBV28 to TRBJ1-5; no definite D call. The germline V gene encodes CDR1 MDHEN and CDR2 SYDVKM. The CDR3 is 12 residues long. V lost 6 bases to trimming and J lost 4 bases, with 7 bases between them.

The table lists this clonotype with many counts. The chain joins TRBV20-1 to TRBJ2-7, with 15 bases identical to TRBD2. Germline loops: CDR1 DFQATT, CDR2 SNEGSKA (reference sequence). V shed 6 bases, J shed 2 bases, and the junction held 5 bases outside the gene matches. This CDR3 has 15 amino acids. CDR3 residues: CSACGLAGGPYEQYF. Written as DNA, the CDR3 is TGCAGTGCCTGCGGACTAGCGGGAGGGCCCTACGAGCAGTACTTC.

This clonotype has more than one count but fewer than ten. The chain combines TRBV4-1 with TRBJ2-7, with 9 positions matching TRBD1. J gave up 6 bases and V 0 bases, and 12 bases lay outside the gene matches. CDR1 is MGHRA and CDR2 is YSYEKL in the germline V gene. This CDR3 has 17 residues. As DNA, the CDR3 is TGCGCCAGCAGCCAAGATTCCCCCGGGACAGGGATCGTCGAGCAGTACTTC. Protein sequence: CASSQDSPGTGIVEQYF.

This clonotype was detected ten times or more. The chain links TRBV20-1 to TRBJ2-1; 8 nucleotides match TRBD2. The germline V gene has CDR1 DFQATT and CDR2 SNEGSKA (reference sequence). CDR3 size: 15 residues. V dropped 6 bases and J dropped 1; count of bases not matched to a gene: 8. The CDR3 sequence: CSARSGRGSYNEQFF. The CDR3 DNA sequence: TGCAGTGCCCGGAGCGGGAGAGGTTCCTACAATGAGCAGTTCTTC.

This clonotype was detected many times. CDR3 in amino acids: CASRRTASYEQYF. CDR3 nucleotide sequence: TGTGCCAGCAGACGGACAGCCTCCTACGAGCAGTACTTC. V gene TRBV6-1 combines with J gene TRBJ2-7; TRBD1 is a possible D gene (6 bases). The CDR3 has 13 residues. Germline CDR1 and CDR2: MNHNS and SASEGT. Trimming left V 6 bases short and J 0 bases short, with 9 bases between.

This clonotype was counted ten times or more. This sequence joins TRBV7-2 and TRBJ2-7; 7 bases align to TRBD2. Germline V gene data show CDR1 as SGHTA and CDR2 as FQGNSA. Germline trimming cut 1 base from V and 2 bases from J; bases unmatched to any gene: 5. The CDR3 spans 15 residues. CDR3 sequence reads: CASSLVRGSAYEQYF. CDR3 sequence (DNA): TGTGCCAGCAGCTTAGTCCGCGGGAGCGCCTACGAGCAGTACTTC.

This clonotype was observed many times. This chain uses TRBV2 with TRBJ2-6; 9 nucleotides align to TRBD1. The junction had 8 bases not matched to a gene; V was cut back by 7 bases and J by 4 bases. Per the germline V gene, CDR1 is SNHLY and CDR2 is FYNNEI. The CDR3 loop spans 16 amino acids. The CDR3 here is CASMSQGAQGANVLTF. The CDR3 nucleotides are TGTGCCAGCATGTCACAGGGGGCGCAGGGGGCCAACGTCCTGACTTTC.

The sample holds many counts of this clonotype. The chain has TRBV6-2 or TRBV6-3 and TRBJ1-1; D ambiguous. Germline CDR1 and CDR2: MNHEY and SVGEGT. This CDR3 has 14 residues. Trimming stripped 0 bases from V and 2 bases from J, with 7 bases between. In DNA, the CDR3 is TGTGCCAGCAGTTACTCTACCAGTAACACTGAAGCTTTCTTT. Protein sequence: CASSYSTSNTEAFF.

This sequence joins TRBV5-1 and TRBJ2-2; D could derive from TRBD1 or TRBD2 (5 bases each). This CDR3 has 17 residues. Germline loops: CDR1 SGHRS, CDR2 YFSETQ. Trimming pared 0 bases from V and 1 base from J, leaving 13 bases between. In nucleotides, the CDR3 is TGCGCCAGCAGCTTGGACTACGGGACCCTGAACACCGGGGAGCTGTTTTTT. Residues: CASSLDYGTLNTGELFF. Combining the CDR3 with reference TRBV5-1 and TRBJ2-2 gives the whole variable domain KAGVTQTPRYLIKTRGQQVTLSCSPISGHRSVSWYQQTPGQGLQFLFEYFSETQRNKGNFPGRFSGRQFSNSRSEMNVSTLELGDSALYLCASSLDYGTLNTGELFFGEGSRLTVL.

J is TRBJ1-1 and V is TRBV30; D not resolved. With 3 bases removed from V and 1 base from J, the gap between germline ends came to 9 bases. Germline CDR1 GTSNPN, CDR2 SVGIG (reference sequence). The CDR3 consists of 13 residues. CDR3 DNA: TGTGCCTGGAGAGCGCAGAGGAACACTGAAGCTTTCTTT. This encodes CAWRAQRNTEAFF. Full variable domain (rest looked up from reference TRBV30 and TRBJ1-1): SQTIHQWPATLVQPVGSPLSLECTVEGTSNPNLYWYRQAAGRGLQLLFYSVGIGQISSEVPQNLSASRPQDRQFILSSKKLLLSDSGFYLCAWRAQRNTEAFFGQGTRLTVV.

The chain joins TRBV5-1 to TRBJ2-2, with no clear D. The ends were cut back, 4 bases at V and 1 base at J, with 8 bases in the middle. The germline V gene has CDR1 SGHRS and CDR2 YFSETQ. This CDR3 is 14 amino acids long. The CDR3 loop reads CASSKAGNTGELFF. The CDR3 coding sequence is TGCGCCAGCAGCAAGGCAGGGAACACCGGGGAGCTGTTTTTT.

The table lists this clonotype with a count of one. The rearrangement uses TRBV7-2 and TRBJ2-7; 7 bases are a match to TRBD2. V dropped 4 bases and J dropped 2; count of bases not matched to a gene: 14. The germline CDR1 and CDR2 sequences are SGHTA and FQGNSA. The CDR3 contains 17 residues. CDR3 in DNA: TGTGCCAGCAGCTCCGGGTCTGGCCTAGCGGATCCCTACGAGCAGTACTTC. This codes for CASSSGSGLADPYEQYF.

In this sample, this clonotype turned up many times. A read error may produce the germline difference seen at one junction end. V and J are TRBV6-1 and TRBJ2-1; D is perhaps TRBD2 (6 bases). Germline CDR1 MNHNS, CDR2 SASEGT. The CDR3 is made up of 14 amino acids. Here the CDR3 DNA reads TGCGCCAGCAGCGCGGGGAACTCCTACAATGAGCAGTTCTTC. This sequence encodes CASSAGNSYNEQFF.

This chain uses TRBV15 with TRBJ2-5, with D maybe TRBD2 (5 bases). The CDR3 is made up of 15 amino acids. The germline gives CDR1 LNHNV, CDR2 YYDKDF (reference sequence). V was cut by 0 bases and J by 6 bases, with 14 bases left in between. The CDR3 DNA is TGTGCCACCAGCAGAGATCTCTTGAGGGAGCAGACCCAGTACTTC. It yields the protein CATSRDLLREQTQYF. Full variable domain (outside the CDR3, taken from reference TRBV15 and TRBJ2-5): DAMVIQNPRYQVTQFGKPVTLSCSQTLNHNVMYWYQQKSSQAPKLLFHYYDKDFNNEADTPDNFQSRRPNTSFCFLDIRSPGLGDTAMYLCATSRDLLREQTQYFGPGTRLLVL.

This clonotype was observed a few times. This sequence joins TRBV5-1 and TRBJ1-2; 8 bases map to TRBD1. The CDR3 is 15 amino acids. Germline V gene sequence: CDR1 SGHRS, CDR2 YFSETQ. Trimming removed 0 bases from V and 8 bases from J; junction bases left unmatched: 9. CDR3 residues: CASSLEKQGAGGYTF. CDR3 DNA: TGCGCCAGCAGCTTGGAAAAGCAGGGGGCGGGAGGCTACACCTTC. The full variable domain, in which reference TRBV5-1 and TRBJ1-2 provide the parts outside the CDR3, is KAGVTQTPRYLIKTRGQQVTLSCSPISGHRSVSWYQQTPGQGLQFLFEYFSETQRNKGNFPGRFSGRQFSNSRSEMNVSTLELGDSALYLCASSLEKQGAGGYTFGSGTRLTVV.

This clonotype was seen many times. The chain employs TRBV11-2 and TRBJ2-3; no clear D. This CDR3 has 17 amino acids. Deletions cut 1 base from V and 2 bases from J, with 16 bases between. Per germline, CDR1 SGHAT and CDR2 FQNNGV. The CDR3 region is CASSLGRWGFATDTQYF. The CDR3 DNA sequence: TGTGCCAGCAGCTTAGGCCGGTGGGGTTTCGCCACAGATACGCAGTATTTT. Full variable domain (missing parts from reference TRBV11-2 and TRBJ2-3): EAGVAQSPRYKIIEKRQSVAFWCNPISGHATLYWYQQILGQGPKLLIQFQNNGVVDDSQLPKDRFSAERLKGVDSTLKIQPAKLEDSAVYLCASSLGRWGFATDTQYFGPGTRLTVL.

This clonotype came up many times. V usage is TRBV2 and J usage is TRBJ2-1, with D perhaps matching TRBD1 (5 bases). Germline V gene data show CDR1 as SNHLY and CDR2 as FYNNEI. This CDR3 has 14 residues. Between the trimmed V and J ends, which lost 3 bases and 8 bases, there was a span of 14 bases. This CDR3 is CASSDEAPRDEQFF. DNA for the CDR3: TGTGCCAGCAGTGATGAGGCACCCAGGGATGAGCAGTTCTTC.

This clonotype appeared a few times. The CDR3 region has the DNA TGCGCCAGCAGCCAAGATCACGGACTAGCGCGGTACGAGCAGTACTTC. Amino acid sequence: CASSQDHGLARYEQYF. This chain connects TRBV4-3 to TRBJ2-7, with 9 bases aligning to TRBD2. The J segment lost 4 bases and the V segment lost 0 bases, leaving 7 bases of the junction unmatched. In germline, CDR1 is LGHNA, CDR2 YSLEER. CDR3 length equals 16 residues.